This T cell receptor (beta chain) was recorded in a study of response to subunit inactivated influenza vaccine. The germline V gene encodes CDR1 MNHEY and CDR2 SVGAGI. Trimming shortened V by 4 bases and J by 5 bases, and 11 bases separated the two germline ends. There are 13 residues in the CDR3. Findings and caveats of the study: Few additional T cells are recruited per seasonal influenza vaccination, authors suggested.

In the case of this clonotype: Its antigen remains unidentified.

TCRdb reprocessed the RT-PCR reads via MiXCR and lists one record per CDR3 protein. The data show fewer than 600,000 distinct CDR3 sequences, 6.5% to 8% seen once. Material: PBMCs from blood, obtained roughly 24 months after vaccination. The rearrangement uses TRBV6-5 and TRBJ2-5; D ambiguous. The sequence was obtained from a man aged 50-75 years who received an inactivated influenza vaccine. CDR3 protein: CASSSSARETQYF. CDR3 sequence (DNA): TGTGCCAGCAGTTCCTCGGCACGGGAGACCCAGTACTTC.